Listed here is a single T cell receptor beta chain. Its antigen is as yet unknown. CDR3 length: 15 residues. CDR1 and CDR2 from the germline V gene are SGHNT and YYREEE (reference sequence). V was trimmed by 3 bases and J by 1 base, leaving 12 bases between them. This record belongs to a study of T cell repertoires in cytomegalovirus infection. Study overall: Public TCR beta signatures provided an indication of both CMV infection and a matching HLA type. Findings and limits, study-wide: The cumulative frequency of public TCR beta families identified carriers of CMV plus the relevant HLA. The ex vivo response showed dominance by HLA-C-restricted CMV-specific TCR beta clonotypes.

Each CDR3 protein gets one entry after TCRdb re-called the reads with MiXCR. The sample consists of roughly 250,000 distinct CDR3 sequences, 22% of them appearing once. The chain recombines TRBV5-4 with TRBJ2-3; D unresolved. Material: CD8+ T cells from PBMCs. The origin of this receptor is a human donor in good health (CMV status not recorded). Some clones in this sample may be carry-over from other donors' samples. The CDR3 DNA is TGTGCCAGCAGCTGGGCTCCCCTTGGCACAGATACGCAGTATTTT. Its translation is CASSWAPLGTDTQYF.